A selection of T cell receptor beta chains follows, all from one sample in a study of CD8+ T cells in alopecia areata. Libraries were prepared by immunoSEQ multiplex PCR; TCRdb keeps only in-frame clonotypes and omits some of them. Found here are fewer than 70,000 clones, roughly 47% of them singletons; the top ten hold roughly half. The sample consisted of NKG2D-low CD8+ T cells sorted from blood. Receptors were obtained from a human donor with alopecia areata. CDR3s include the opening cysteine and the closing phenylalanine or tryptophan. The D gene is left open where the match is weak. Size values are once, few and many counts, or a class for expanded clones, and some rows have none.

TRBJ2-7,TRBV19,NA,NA,CASANTGRTLEQYF,TGTGCCAGTGCTAACACGGGACGGACGCTCGAGCAGTACTTC
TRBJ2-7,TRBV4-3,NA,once,CASSQDLGGGSYEQYF,TGCGCCAGCAGCCAAGATCTGGGGGGAGGATCCTACGAGCAGTACTTC
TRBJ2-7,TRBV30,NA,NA,CAWSNPGTSYEQYF,TGTGCCTGGAGCAATCCCGGGACCTCCTACGAGCAGTACTTC
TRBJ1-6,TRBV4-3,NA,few,CASSQEIGSENSPLHF,TGCGCCAGCAGCCAAGAGATTGGCTCAGAGAATTCACCCCTCCACTTT
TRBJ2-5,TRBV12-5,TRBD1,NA,CASGSGQEETQYF,TGTGCTAGTGGGTCGGGACAGGAAGAGACCCAGTACTTC
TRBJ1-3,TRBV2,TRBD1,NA,CATRQGALPTSGNTIYF,TGTGCCACCAGACAGGGGGCTCTTCCCACCTCTGGAAACACCATATATTTT
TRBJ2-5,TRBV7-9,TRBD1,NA,CASSPEGTGHQETQYF,TGTGCCAGCAGCCCCGAGGGGACAGGACACCAAGAGACCCAGTACTTC
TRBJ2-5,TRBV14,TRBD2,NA,CASSHLAGVVETQYF,TGTGCCAGCAGCCACCTAGCGGGAGTTGTAGAGACCCAGTACTTC
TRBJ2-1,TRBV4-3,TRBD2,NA,CASSQETSGRTYNEQFF,TGCGCCAGCAGCCAAGAGACTAGCGGGAGAACCTACAATGAGCAGTTCTTC
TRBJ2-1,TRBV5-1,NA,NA,CASSFGPMIEQFF,TGCGCCAGCAGCTTTGGGCCAATGATCGAGCAGTTCTTC
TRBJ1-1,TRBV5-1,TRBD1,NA,CASSLVQGRNTEAFF,TGCGCCAGCAGCTTGGTACAGGGGAGGAACACTGAAGCTTTCTTT
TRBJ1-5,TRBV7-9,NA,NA,CASSLADMWQPQHF,TGTGCCAGCAGCTTAGCGGACATGTGGCAGCCCCAGCATTTT
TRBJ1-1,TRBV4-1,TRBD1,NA,CASSQGQGRIMNTEAFF,TGCGCCAGCAGCCAAGGACAGGGTAGGATTATGAACACTGAAGCTTTCTTT
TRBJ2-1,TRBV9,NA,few,CASSASGEQFF,TGTGCCAGCAGCGCATCAGGTGAGCAGTTCTTC
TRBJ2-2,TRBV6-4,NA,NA,CASSTPTGELFF,TGTGCCAGCAGCACACCGACCGGGGAGCTGTTTTTT
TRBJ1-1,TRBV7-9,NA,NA,CASSSGAGRDAFF,TGTGCCAGCAGCTCTGGGGCCGGCCGTGACGCTTTCTTT
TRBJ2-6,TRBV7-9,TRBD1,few,CASSLSSGGAGANVLTF,TGTGCCAGCAGCTTATCTTCAGGGGGTGCTGGGGCCAACGTCCTGACTTTC
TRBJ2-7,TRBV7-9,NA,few,CASSLGGYYEQYF,TGTGCCAGCAGCTTAGGCGGCTACTACGAGCAGTACTTC
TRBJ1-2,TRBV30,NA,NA,CAWIRTASYGYTF,TGTGCCTGGATTCGGACAGCAAGCTATGGCTACACCTTC
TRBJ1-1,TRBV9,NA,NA,CASSAEGLNTEAFF,TGTGCCAGCAGCGCTGAAGGGCTGAACACTGAAGCTTTCTTT
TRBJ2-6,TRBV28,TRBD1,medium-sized,CASSPGPPGGSAGANVLTF,TGTGCCAGCAGTCCTGGCCCGCCAGGGGGCTCAGCTGGGGCCAACGTCCTGACTTTC
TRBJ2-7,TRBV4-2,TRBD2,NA,CASSQDVSGGSRYEQYF,TGTGCCAGCAGCCAAGATGTGTCGGGCGGGAGCAGGTACGAGCAGTACTTC
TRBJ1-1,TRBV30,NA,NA,CAWATLTEAFF,TGTGCCTGGGCGACCCTAACTGAAGCTTTCTTT
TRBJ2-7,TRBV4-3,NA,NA,CASSQGVGDRHF,TGCGCCAGCAGCCAGGGGGTGGGTGATCGGCACTTC
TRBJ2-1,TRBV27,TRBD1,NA,CASSLSHRGAYNEQFF,TGTGCCAGCAGTTTATCTCACAGGGGCGCCTACAATGAGCAGTTCTTC
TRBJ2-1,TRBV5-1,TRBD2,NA,CASSLIGLAYNEQFF,TGCGCCAGCAGCTTGATAGGACTAGCGTACAATGAGCAGTTCTTC
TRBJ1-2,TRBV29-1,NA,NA,CSVAGTYGYTF,TGCAGCGTGGCAGGGACCTATGGCTACACCTTC